Listed below are T cell receptor beta chains from one sample, sequenced in a study of response to subunit inactivated influenza vaccine. One entry per CDR3 protein, called by TCRdb with MiXCR from the RT-PCR reads. The profile covers about 780,000 distinct CDR3 sequences, with about a fifth appearing a single time and around 9.9% taken by the ten largest. The sample was PBMCs from blood, taken about 5 days after vaccination. These receptor sequences come from a man over 45 who received an inactivated influenza vaccine. Each CDR3 is given with its conserved first and last residue. The order of the fields is CDR3 protein, CDR3 DNA, clone size, V gene, D gene, J gene. A D gene is named only where the DNA matches it firmly. Clone size is not always given. Where it is, it says once, few, many or a class for expanded clones.

CASSPNRQKNTEAFF TGTGCCAGCTCACCAAATCGCCAAAAGAACACTGAAGCTTTCTTT few TRBV18 - TRBJ1-1
CASSYSLVYGAQETQYF TGTGCCAGCAGTTACTCATTAGTTTATGGGGCCCAAGAGACCCAGTACTTC many TRBV6-5 - TRBJ2-5
CASTPPEKYNEQFF TGCGCCAGCACTCCGCCCGAGAAATACAATGAGCAGTTCTTC - TRBV5-1 - TRBJ2-1
CGSSEGRNTGELFF TGTGGTAGCTCTGAGGGCCGGAACACCGGGGAGCTGTTTTTT few TRBV10-3 - TRBJ2-2
CSARDFSRQETQYF TGCAGTGCTAGAGATTTCAGCCGCCAAGAGACCCAGTACTTC few TRBV20-1 - TRBJ2-5
CASRETGALRNQPQHF TGTGCCAGCAGGGAGACAGGGGCCCTGAGAAATCAGCCCCAGCATTTT - TRBV6-1 TRBD1 TRBJ1-5
CASSMGAVKGEQYF TGCGCCAGCAGCATGGGTGCCGTAAAGGGCGAGCAGTACTTC many TRBV5-1 - TRBJ2-7
CASRVGRINTEAFF TGTGCCAGCAGGGTCGGACGGATTAACACTGAAGCTTTCTTT few TRBV28 - TRBJ1-1
CASSWGSNTIYF TGTGCCAGCAGTTGGGGGAGCAACACCATATATTTT few TRBV12-3/TRBV12-4 - TRBJ1-3
CASSPKELYGYTF TGTGCCAGCAGCCCAAAGGAGCTCTATGGCTACACCTTC few TRBV6-1 - TRBJ1-2
CASSDPGQGLQETQYF TGTGCCAGCAGTGATCCGGGACAGGGGCTCCAAGAGACCCAGTACTTC - TRBV28 TRBD1 TRBJ2-5
CSARPSDYRNTEAFF TGCAGTGCTAGACCCTCGGACTACCGGAACACTGAAGCTTTCTTT - TRBV20-1 - TRBJ1-1
CASSEPSASSYNEQFF TGTGCCAGCAGTGAACCTAGCGCGAGCTCCTACAATGAGCAGTTCTTC - TRBV6-1 - TRBJ2-1
CSAPQWVRETQYF TGCAGTGCCCCCCAGTGGGTTCGCGAGACCCAGTACTTC - TRBV20-1 - TRBJ2-5
CSATRDIQYF TGCAGTGCCACACGTGACATTCAGTACTTC - TRBV20-1 - TRBJ2-4
CASSPPQGYSYEQYF TGTGCCAGCAGCCCGCCACAGGGTTACTCCTACGAGCAGTACTTC - TRBV7-9 - TRBJ2-7
CATGDRTNQPQHF TGTGCCACTGGGGACAGAACTAATCAGCCCCAGCATTTT few TRBV24-1 TRBD1 TRBJ1-5
CSVAPGTSPFF - many TRBV29-1 - TRBJ2-1
CASSLDGRGGNQPQHF TGCGCCAGCAGCTTGGACGGCAGGGGAGGCAATCAGCCCCAGCATTTT many TRBV5-1 - TRBJ1-5
CASSQGGQGIDEQYF TGTGCCAGCAGCCAAGGCGGACAGGGAATTGACGAGCAGTACTTC - TRBV4-2 TRBD1 TRBJ2-7
CASSQVQGSSYNEQFF TGTGCCAGCAGCCAAGTTCAGGGGAGCTCCTACAATGAGCAGTTCTTC - TRBV4-2 - TRBJ2-1
CASSFDQGRNEQYF TGTGCCAGCAGCTTTGACCAGGGGAGGAACGAGCAGTACTTC few TRBV5-5 - TRBJ2-7
CASSPSRWSTQYF TGTGCCAGCAGCCCCTCTAGGTGGAGTACGCAGTATTTT - TRBV7-2 - TRBJ2-3
CSASLGQSYTDTQYF TGCAGTGCTAGTTTGGGACAGTCTTACACAGATACGCAGTATTTT many TRBV20-1 TRBD1 TRBJ2-3
CASSLGPGGSPLHF TGTGCCAGCAGCTTAGGTCCAGGGGGTTCACCCCTCCACTTT - TRBV7-2 TRBD1 TRBJ1-6
CASGRGGVEAFF TGTGCCAGCGGCCGAGGGGGTGTTGAAGCTTTCTTT few TRBV7-2 - TRBJ1-1
CASSSNYTRLAGLLGEQFF TGCGCCAGCAGCTCGAACTACACAAGACTAGCGGGCCTGCTAGGGGAGCAGTTCTTC - TRBV5-1 TRBD2 TRBJ2-1
CASSLVEVGEGNAFF TGCGCCAGCAGCTTGGTGGAGGTGGGGGAGGGCAACGCTTTCTTT few TRBV5-1 - TRBJ1-1
CASSFRQGLANEQFF TGTGCCAGCAGTTTCAGGCAGGGACTGGCCAATGAGCAGTTCTTC many TRBV27 - TRBJ2-1
CSARPGGRGETQYF TGCAGTGCTAGACCAGGGGGCCGAGGAGAGACCCAGTACTTC - TRBV20-1 TRBD1 TRBJ2-5
CASSLLAGAPYEQYF TGTGCCAGCAGCTTACTAGCGGGAGCTCCATACGAGCAGTACTTC - TRBV7-8 TRBD2 TRBJ2-7
CASSQDSILAGVGNEQFF TGCGCCAGCAGCCAAGATAGTATTCTAGCGGGAGTGGGGAATGAGCAGTTCTTC - TRBV4-1 TRBD2 TRBJ2-1
CASSPTFRAETQYF TGTGCCAGCAGCCCGACTTTTCGGGCGGAGACCCAGTACTTC - TRBV7-6 - TRBJ2-5
CASSLAPRQTNYEQYF TGCGCCAGCAGCTTGGCCCCGAGACAGACGAACTACGAGCAGTACTTC - TRBV5-1 - TRBJ2-7
CASRGPGTGNTIYF TGCGCCAGCAGGGGCCCAGGAACTGGAAACACCATATATTTT - TRBV4-1 - TRBJ1-3
CASSIQGSRTEAFF TGTGCCAGCAGTATTCAGGGATCTCGCACTGAAGCTTTCTTT - TRBV7-9 - TRBJ1-1
CSAVGRINQETQYF TGCAGTGCAGTGGGGCGGATCAACCAAGAGACCCAGTACTTC - TRBV20-1 - TRBJ2-5
CASSSPKAGDSPLHF TGTGCCAGCAGTTCCCCTAAGGCAGGGGATTCACCCCTCCACTTT few TRBV12-3/TRBV12-4 - TRBJ1-6
CASSFGRPSSYNEQFF TGTGCCAGCAGTTTCGGGCGGCCCAGCTCCTACAATGAGCAGTTCTTC - TRBV27 - TRBJ2-1
CASSPRGGYQETQYF TGCGCCAGCAGCCCACGAGGGGGGTACCAAGAGACCCAGTACTTC - TRBV5-1 - TRBJ2-5
CSARDKIRGGSEAFF TGCAGTGCTAGAGATAAAATAAGGGGGGGGAGTGAAGCTTTCTTT few TRBV20-1 - TRBJ1-1
CASSLTSGRSEDTQYF TGTGCCAGCAGTTTAACTAGCGGGAGGTCGGAAGATACGCAGTATTTT few TRBV12-3/TRBV12-4 TRBD2 TRBJ2-3
CSARDTRQAEETQYF TGCAGTGCTAGAGACACCCGACAGGCGGAAGAGACCCAGTACTTC - TRBV20-1 - TRBJ2-5
CASSVSGGPNNEQFF TGTGCCAGCAGCGTTAGCGGGGGGCCTAACAATGAGCAGTTCTTC few TRBV7-2 TRBD2 TRBJ2-1
CSATGQGWNAEAFF TGCAGCGCAACCGGACAGGGATGGAACGCTGAAGCTTTCTTT - TRBV29-1 TRBD1 TRBJ1-1
CASSQPSGKGVGELFF TGCGCCAGCAGCCAGCCTAGCGGGAAAGGGGTCGGGGAGCTGTTTTTT - TRBV4-3 TRBD2 TRBJ2-2
CASSLSGSVANEQFF TGTGCCAGCAGTCTGAGCGGGAGCGTCGCGAATGAGCAGTTCTTC - TRBV28 TRBD2 TRBJ2-1
CASSFRGNLETQYF TGTGCCAGCAGTTTCAGGGGCAATCTAGAGACCCAGTACTTC - TRBV28 - TRBJ2-5
CASSSLAGASYEQYF TGTGCCAGCAGCTCGCTAGCGGGGGCCTCCTACGAGCAGTACTTC - TRBV7-2 TRBD2 TRBJ2-7